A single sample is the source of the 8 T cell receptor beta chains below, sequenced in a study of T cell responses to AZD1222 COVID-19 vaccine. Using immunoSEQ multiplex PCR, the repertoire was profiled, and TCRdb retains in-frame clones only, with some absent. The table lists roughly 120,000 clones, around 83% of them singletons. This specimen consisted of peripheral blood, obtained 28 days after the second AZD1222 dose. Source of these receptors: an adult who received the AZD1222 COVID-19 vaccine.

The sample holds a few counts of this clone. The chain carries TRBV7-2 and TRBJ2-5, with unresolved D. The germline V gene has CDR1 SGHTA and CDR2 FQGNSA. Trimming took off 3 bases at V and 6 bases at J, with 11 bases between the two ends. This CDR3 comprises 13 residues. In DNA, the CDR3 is TGTGCCAGCAGCTTTGGGGTTACCCAGACCCAGTACTTC. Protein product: CASSFGVTQTQYF.

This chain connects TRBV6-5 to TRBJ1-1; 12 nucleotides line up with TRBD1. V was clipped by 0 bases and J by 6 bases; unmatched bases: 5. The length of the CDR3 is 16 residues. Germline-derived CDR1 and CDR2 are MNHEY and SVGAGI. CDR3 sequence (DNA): TGTGCCAGCAGTTACTCTGCCGGGACAGGGGGCTCTGAAGCTTTCTTT. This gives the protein CASSYSAGTGGSEAFF.

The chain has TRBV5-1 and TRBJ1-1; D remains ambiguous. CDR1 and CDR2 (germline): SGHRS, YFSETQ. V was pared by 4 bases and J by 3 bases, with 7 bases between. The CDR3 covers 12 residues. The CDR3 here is CASSPDYTEAFF. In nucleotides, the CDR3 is TGCGCCAGCAGCCCGGATTACACTGAAGCTTTCTTT.

CDR3 nucleotide sequence: TGCGCCAGCAGCCAAGATAGGGGGGCGGAGACCCAGTACTTC. Translated, it gives CASSQDRGAETQYF. J is TRBJ2-5 and V is TRBV4-1; the D gene could be TRBD1 or TRBD2 (6 bases each). CDR1 MGHRA and CDR2 YSYEKL come from the germline V gene. V lost 0 bases and J lost 5, with 10 bases in between. The CDR3 contains 14 residues.

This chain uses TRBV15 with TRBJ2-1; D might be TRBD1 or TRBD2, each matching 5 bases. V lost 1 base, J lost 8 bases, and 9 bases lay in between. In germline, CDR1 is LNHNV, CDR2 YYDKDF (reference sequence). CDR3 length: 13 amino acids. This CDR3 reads CATSRGRDHEQFF. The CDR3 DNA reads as TGTGCCACCAGCAGAGGAAGGGACCATGAGCAGTTCTTC.

CDR3 sequence reads: CASSTTGTGHGELFF. The CDR3 nucleotides are TGTGCCAGCAGTACAACCGGGACAGGGCACGGGGAGCTGTTTTTT. The rearrangement uses TRBV6-2 or TRBV6-3 and TRBJ2-2, with 9 positions matching TRBD1. Trimming at V came to 5 bases and at J to 7 bases, leaving 8 bases not matched to a gene. The germline CDR1 and CDR2 sequences are MNHEY and SVGEGT. This CDR3 has 15 amino acids.

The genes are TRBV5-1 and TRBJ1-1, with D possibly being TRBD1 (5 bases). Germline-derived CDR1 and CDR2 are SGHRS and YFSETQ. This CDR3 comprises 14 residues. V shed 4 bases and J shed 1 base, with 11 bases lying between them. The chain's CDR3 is CASSTGTANTEAFF. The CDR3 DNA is TGCGCCAGCAGCACCGGGACGGCGAACACTGAAGCTTTCTTT. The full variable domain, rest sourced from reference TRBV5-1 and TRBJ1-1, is KAGVTQTPRYLIKTRGQQVTLSCSPISGHRSVSWYQQTPGQGLQFLFEYFSETQRNKGNFPGRFSGRQFSNSRSEMNVSTLELGDSALYLCASSTGTANTEAFFGQGTRLTVV.

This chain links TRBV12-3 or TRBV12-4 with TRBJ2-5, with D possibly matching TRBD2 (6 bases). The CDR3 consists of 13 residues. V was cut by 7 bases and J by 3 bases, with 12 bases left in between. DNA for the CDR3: TGTGCCAGCACTTCCCCGGGGGAAGAGACCCAGTACTTC. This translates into CASTSPGEETQYF.